This T cell receptor beta chain was retrieved from a study of PD-L1 blockade in urothelial cancer. Study in general: Atezolizumab (1,200 mg intravenously every 3 weeks) began around 2014 for patients.

Clones were sequenced by immunoSEQ multiplex PCR, and TCRdb holds only the in-frame ones, with some missing. The sample holds 85,000 to 130,000 clones, about 89% seen once. The CDR3 covers 15 residues. The germline V gene encodes CDR1 SGHTA and CDR2 FQGTGA. V gave up 5 bases and J gave up 2 bases, with 12 bases separating them. Patient disease was locally advanced or metastatic urothelial carcinoma. The source of this sequence is a woman aged 80 or over with urothelial cancer. The material was PBMCs, obtained around atezolizumab (anti-PD-L1) treatment. The chain combines TRBV7-3 with TRBJ2-2; D is unclear. The CDR3 DNA reads as TGTGCCAGCAGCCCCTCGACTCCTAACACCGGGGAGCTGTTTTTT. This codes for CASSPSTPNTGELFF.